This TCR beta chain appears in the sequencing data of a study of shared T cell receptors in the human thymus. Sequencing used immunoSEQ multiplex PCR; TCRdb keeps in-frame clones, though not all of them. The sample contains 500,000 to 550,000 clones, around 78% of which appear only once. CDR3 length equals 13 residues. From germline, CDR1 is SGHNT and CDR2 YENEEA. The V gene lost 1 base and the J gene lost 2 bases, with 3 bases spanning the gap. With regard to this clone: This CDR3 is also generated by other DNA sequences in the sample.

A further study also used this sample, focusing on human thymus T cells. That paper adds: Infants, healthy and Finnish, who were having corrective surgery for congenital heart defects served as donors. Thymus tissue was removed during corrective cardiac surgery.

The chain links TRBV11-3 to TRBJ2-1, with unresolved D. This sequence was found in a boy under two years old with a congenital heart defect. Sequencing was performed on thymocytes. The CDR3 bases are TGTGCCAGCAGCTTAGGCGCCTACAATGAGCAGTTCTTC. Its translation: CASSLGAYNEQFF.